This T cell receptor (beta chain) is drawn from a study of blood T cell repertoires in COVID-19. Per the study methods: Reference gene primer amplification in the assay estimated nucleated cell counts. Sequenced by immunoSEQ multiplex PCR; TCRdb stores in-frame clones only, minus some. V and J calls and clone size follow that table, whereas D and trimming were derived from the DNA. The repertoire consists of 200,000 or so clones, with 80% to 85% occurring once and the leading ten covering 3% to 3.5%. Between the trimmed V and J ends, which lost 5 bases and 1 base, there was a span of 15 bases. The CDR3 covers 15 residues. Germline values: CDR1 LNHDA, CDR2 SQIVND (reference sequence). This clone is a singleton in its sample.

This rearrangement joins TRBV19 to TRBJ2-7; D is perhaps TRBD1 (6 bases). The sample was peripheral blood. The TCR sequence derives from a woman aged 25 to 45 who had recovered from COVID-19. The CDR3 sequence: CASSAQGFPSYEQYF. In DNA, the CDR3 is TGTGCCAGTAGTGCACAGGGATTCCCTTCCTACGAGCAGTACTTC.